Listed here are 18 T cell receptor beta chains from one sample, sequenced in a study of T-cell reconstitution after alpha-beta-depleted transplantation in children. A library of TCRbeta sequences, prepared with unique molecular identifiers, was generated. In TCRdb, the PCR reads were re-called with MiXCR into one record per CDR3 protein. The sample holds approximately 150,000 distinct CDR3 sequences, roughly 9% seen once. The material sequenced was PBMCs, mostly from graft donor cells, taken 180 days after TCRalphabeta/CD19-depleted stem cell transplant. Source of these receptors: a female patient aged 2-10 years who had a stem cell transplant for congenital amegakaryocytic thrombocytopenia, so the T cells may come from the graft donor.

This clonotype was seen a few times. J is TRBJ2-7 and V is TRBV5-1, with 8 bases matching TRBD1. The CDR3 spans 14 residues. The V gene's germline CDR1 is SGHRS and CDR2 YFSETQ. After removal of 0 bases from V and 1 base from J, the junction contained 0 bases not matched to a gene. The CDR3 DNA sequence: TGCGCCAGCAGCTTGGGGGACAGGTCCTACGAGCAGTACTTC. Translated, it gives CASSLGDRSYEQYF. Based on the CDR3 plus reference TRBV5-1 and TRBJ2-7, the full variable domain is KAGVTQTPRYLIKTRGQQVTLSCSPISGHRSVSWYQQTPGQGLQFLFEYFSETQRNKGNFPGRFSGRQFSNSRSEMNVSTLELGDSALYLCASSLGDRSYEQYFGPGTRLTVT.

This clonotype was seen repeatedly, ten times or more. This chain connects TRBV5-1 to TRBJ2-7, with D maybe TRBD2 (6 bases). V was cut by 0 bases and J by 3 bases, with 7 bases left in between. This CDR3 contains 13 residues. Germline values: CDR1 SGHRS, CDR2 YFSETQ. CDR3 nucleotides: TGCGCCAGCAGCTTGGAGGGAGGCTACGAGCAGTACTTC. Protein sequence: CASSLEGGYEQYF.

This chain connects TRBV28 to TRBJ1-5; unclear D gene. The CDR3 contains 16 residues. Germline V gives CDR1 MDHEN, CDR2 SYDVKM. V dropped 2 bases and J dropped 0 bases, with 11 bases sitting between them. CDR3 nucleotides: TGTGCCAGCAGTTTAACGGTTCTCTTTAGCAATCAGCCCCAGCATTTT. It codes for CASSLTVLFSNQPQHF.

This clonotype was counted a few times. V usage is TRBV10-3 and J usage is TRBJ1-4; 8 bases are a match to TRBD1. The length of the CDR3 is 13 residues. V lost 10 bases to trimming and J lost 7 bases; unmatched junction nucleotides: 8. Germline-derived CDR1 and CDR2 are ENHRY and SYGVKD. The CDR3 reads CATRTGIVEKLFF. CDR3 in DNA: TGTGCCACCCGGACAGGGATTGTTGAAAAACTGTTTTTT.

The chain links TRBV6-1 to TRBJ2-3, with TRBD2 identical over 11 bases. The CDR3 contains 16 residues. After removal of 7 bases from V and 4 bases from J, the junction contained 10 bases not matched to a gene. Germline V gene sequence: CDR1 MNHNS, CDR2 SASEGT. The CDR3, as DNA: TGTGCCAGCACCCAACTAGCGGGAGATGGAGCAGATACGCAGTATTTT. Translated, it gives CASTQLAGDGADTQYF.

This clonotype came up many times. The chain is built from TRBV20-1 and TRBJ1-5; D unclear. Germline V lookup: CDR1 DFQATT, CDR2 SNEGSKA (reference sequence). With 0 bases removed from V and 6 bases from J, the gap between germline ends came to 18 bases. The CDR3 has 16 amino acids. DNA for the CDR3: TGCAGTGCTAGAGATCGGGGTTTCCGGGATGGTCAGCCCCAGCATTTT. Translated, it gives CSARDRGFRDGQPQHF.

At least ten counts were recorded for this clonotype. The chain recombines TRBV25-1 with TRBJ2-7; D might be TRBD2 (6 bases). V shed 1 base and J shed 3 bases, with 7 bases lying between them. The CDR3 extends over 13 amino acids. CDR1 MGHDK and CDR2 SYGVNS come from the germline V gene. This CDR3 is CASSEWRGYEQYF. The DNA for the CDR3 is TGTGCCAGCAGTGAATGGAGGGGCTACGAGCAGTACTTC.

This clonotype was seen repeatedly, ten times or more. This chain connects TRBV7-2 to TRBJ2-1, with TRBD2 matching 10 bases. Germline CDR1 is SGHTA and CDR2 is FQGNSA. The CDR3 loop spans 17 amino acids. With 5 bases clipped from V and 4 bases from J, the junction kept 11 bases outside the gene matches. The DNA for the CDR3 is TGTGCCAGCAGCGATCTACGGACTAGCGGAAAGTACAATGAGCAGTTCTTC. Residues: CASSDLRTSGKYNEQFF. The full variable domain, rest sourced from reference TRBV7-2 and TRBJ2-1, is GAGVSQSPSNKVTEKGKDVELRCDPISGHTALYWYRQSLGQGLEFLIYFQGNSAPDKSGLPSDRFSAERTGGSVSTLTIQRTQQEDSAVYLCASSDLRTSGKYNEQFFGPGTRLTVL.

This clonotype came up a few times. The genes are TRBV6-5 and TRBJ2-5; a possible D gene is TRBD2 (6 bases). Germline-derived CDR1 and CDR2 are MNHEY and SVGAGI. V shed 5 bases and J shed 1 base, with 14 bases lying between them. The CDR3 is made up of 15 amino acids. CDR3 nucleotide sequence: TGTGCCAGCAGTAACCGGGGGACGGTCCAAGAGACCCAGTACTTC. Its translation: CASSNRGTVQETQYF.

In its sample, this clonotype was seen a few times. The chain carries TRBV7-2 and TRBJ1-6; D ambiguous. The germline CDR1 and CDR2 sequences are SGHTA and FQGNSA. V lost 4 bases and J 7 bases, leaving 8 bases between the germline ends. CDR3 length: 13 amino acids. The CDR3 loop is CASSYSINSPLHF. The CDR3 DNA sequence: TGTGCCAGCAGCTATAGCATAAATTCACCCCTCCACTTT.

The chain is built from TRBV7-2 and TRBJ2-3; a weak D match, TRBD2 (6 bases). CDR3 length: 15 amino acids. CDR1 SGHTA and CDR2 FQGNSA come from the germline V gene. The V and J ends lost 3 bases and 0 bases respectively, with 10 bases between them. CDR3 DNA sequence: TGTGCCAGCAGCTTGGGACTCCGGAGCACAGATACGCAGTATTTT. Encoded protein: CASSLGLRSTDTQYF.

This clonotype was counted at least ten times. The chain has TRBV29-1 and TRBJ2-1, with TRBD1 matching 8 bases. After removal of 4 bases from V and 11 bases from J, the junction contained 16 bases not matched to a gene. Germline CDR1 is SQVTM and CDR2 is ANQGSEA. The CDR3 loop spans 15 amino acids. CDR3 amino acids: CSVGLRARTGLQQFF. For the CDR3, the DNA is TGCAGCGTTGGCTTGAGGGCGCGGACAGGGCTCCAGCAGTTCTTC.

This clonotype was observed at least ten times. The chain has TRBV6-1 and TRBJ2-1; the match to TRBD2 covers 7 bases. This CDR3 comprises 15 residues. Germline CDR1 MNHNS, CDR2 SASEGT. Germline trimming cut 7 bases from V and 7 bases from J; bases unmatched to any gene: 13. The CDR3 region is CASKKRRTSLNEQFF. The CDR3 coding sequence is TGTGCCAGCAAAAAACGTCGGACTAGTCTTAATGAGCAGTTCTTC.

This clonotype was seen ten or more times. The chain links TRBV5-5 to TRBJ2-7; 8 bases fit TRBD1. V lost 4 bases, J lost 4 bases, and 10 bases stayed unmatched. Germline V gene sequence: CDR1 SGHKS, CDR2 YYEKEE (reference sequence). The CDR3 sequence is 15 residues long. This chain's CDR3 is CASSAEDRAYYEQYF. The CDR3 DNA sequence: TGTGCCAGCAGCGCAGAGGACAGGGCATATTACGAGCAGTACTTC.

This clonotype has at least ten counts. This chain links TRBV29-1 with TRBJ2-7, with a possible D match to TRBD2 (5 bases). This CDR3 comprises 14 residues. The V gene's germline CDR1 is SQVTM and CDR2 ANQGSEA. V was shortened by 2 bases and J by 5 bases, with 16 bases between the two germline ends. CDR3 sequence: CSVEPFRGSDEQYF. The CDR3 DNA follows: TGCAGCGTTGAACCGTTCCGGGGATCCGACGAGCAGTACTTC.

This clonotype was counted ten times or more. This sequence joins TRBV7-6 and TRBJ2-7, with D maybe TRBD2 (6 bases). Germline CDR1 reads SGHVS; CDR2 reads FNYEAQ. This CDR3 has 14 residues. Trimming removed 1 base at V and 3 bases at J, with 10 bases between. This CDR3 reads CASSLVRGSYEQYF. In DNA, the CDR3 is TGTGCCAGCAGCTTAGTGCGGGGTAGCTACGAGCAGTACTTC.

This clonotype was seen at least ten times. The chain links TRBV14 to TRBJ2-4, with D possibly TRBD1 on 5 matching bases. The CDR3 totals 15 residues. The germline V gene has CDR1 SGHDN and CDR2 FVKESK. Trimming pared 3 bases from V and 0 bases from J, leaving 9 bases between. In DNA form, the CDR3 reads TGTGCCAGCAGCCATCTGACAGTAGCCAAAAACATTCAGTACTTC. Protein: CASSHLTVAKNIQYF.

The chain employs TRBV28 and TRBJ1-2; D is perhaps TRBD1 (6 bases). Germline V lookup: CDR1 MDHEN, CDR2 SYDVKM. The CDR3 runs 16 residues. V lost 7 bases, J lost 3 bases, and 21 bases lay in between. The CDR3 DNA is TGTGCCAGCACCTCCCCCGGGGGGCTTTTTGACTATGGCTACACCTTC. Amino acids: CASTSPGGLFDYGYTF.